This entry is about one T cell receptor (beta chain). The sample holds a few counts of this clone. Its cognate antigen has yet to be identified. Base qualities are missing; no much larger clone stands one base away. This entry comes from a study of OX40 agonist ivuxolimab in advanced cancers. Background on the whole study: Ivuxolimab was an agonistic, fully human IgG2 monoclonal antibody directed against OX40 (CD134), a costimulatory receptor. In the dose-escalation cohort, approximately 82% of patients were male, and the mean age was approximately 55 years, with a range of about 23 to 85. Partial responses were achieved by three dose-escalation patients, of whom one had hepatocellular carcinoma and two had cutaneous melanoma. Patients were allowed to have had prior anti-PD-1, anti-PD-L1 or anti-CTLA-4 therapy, and approximately 37% of the dose-escalation patients had been treated with checkpoint inhibitors. Intravenous ivuxolimab was administered to patients every 2 weeks at six dose levels: 0.01, 0.1, 0.3, 1.5, 3 and 10 mg/kg. The point of sequencing TCRbeta in the periphery was to test whether ivuxolimab changed TCR sequence diversity and drove clonal T-cell expansion. Of the roughly 53 patients in dose escalation, some 20 had hepatocellular carcinoma, about 15 had melanoma, 9 had renal cell carcinoma and 9 had head and neck cancer. The paper describes the monotherapy dose-escalation part (N ≈ 50 patients) of the phase I trial of ivuxolimab.

Patients with autoimmune disease history or receiving systemic immunosuppression were excluded from the trial. Peripheral blood for TCR sequencing was drawn from every dose cohort at baseline, at cycle 4 day 1 and at cycle 7 day 1. The samples were drawn from a first-in-human, open-label, multicenter phase I dose-escalation trial of ivuxolimab. The trial enrolled adults with locally advanced or metastatic head and neck squamous cell, hepatocellular, melanoma or renal cell carcinoma. Before TCR sequencing, CD4+ T cells and CD8+ T cells were sorted from peripheral blood as separate populations. Genomic DNA was extracted from sorted cells for sequencing of the TCRbeta CDR3 region. TCRbeta CDR3 regions were sequenced using the immunoSEQ Assay. TCRdb's version of the immuneACCESS table is confined to in-frame rearrangements and falls short of the full clone set. An unresolved V gene accounts for under half of the shortfall where checked; the remainder is of unknown origin. In all, the sample holds under 55,000 clones, and roughly four fifths of those were seen once. The ten biggest clones cover less than 2.5% of the sample.

Deletion took 3 bases off V and 7 bases off J, with a span of 18 bases between the germline ends. CDR1 and CDR2, per the germline V gene, are KGHSH and LQKENI. The CDR3 spans 15 residues, from the cysteine through the phenylalanine. Only the CDR3 region is kept as DNA, spanning 45 bases read in frame from base 1. What the study reported, not specific to this receptor: At doses from 0.1 to 3.0 mg/kg, clonal expansion was seen in both CD4+ and CD8+ blood T cells between baseline and week 6. Which antigens the clonally expanded peripheral T cells were specific for was not determined. In partial responders in the 0.1-3.0 mg/kg groups, normalized peripheral clonal expansion was found to be among the lowest, especially among CD8+ T cells. After ivuxolimab, expanded clones were on average more numerous among CD8+ T cells than among CD4+ T cells. Low levels of normalized T-cell clonal expansion were also seen in some patients who did not respond.

This chain joins TRBV18 to TRBJ1-2, with no confidently assigned D gene. This TCR was recovered from an adult with an advanced solid tumor such as melanoma, head and neck, liver or kidney cancer. Source: CD4+ or CD8+ T cells sorted from blood, taken in a trial of the OX40 agonist ivuxolimab. The sequenced DNA is TGTGCCAGCTCACCGGGCGGTCCTCCCGCCCCTGGCTACACCTTC. Its product reads: CASSPGGPPAPGYTF.